One and the same sample provided the 25 T cell receptor beta chains below, sequenced in a study of cytomegalovirus exposure and HLA in healthy donors. The PCR employed 60 Vbeta primers together with 13 Jbeta primers. The protocol was immunoSEQ multiplex PCR, while the TCRdb copy is restricted to in-frame clones and leaves out a portion. The sample shows over 150,000 clones, 80% of them seen only once. Sequencing was performed on PBMCs. These receptors originate from a human donor in good health.

The chain employs TRBV4-2 and TRBJ1-4; TRBD1 aligns across 9 bases. This CDR3 has 19 amino acids. V dropped 0 bases and J dropped 0; count of bases not matched to a gene: 8. Germline V gene data show CDR1 as LGHNA and CDR2 as YNFKEQ. The CDR3 protein is CASSQDLGTGPTTNEKLFF. The CDR3 region has the DNA TGTGCCAGCAGCCAAGATCTCGGGACAGGGCCCACAACTAATGAAAAACTGTTTTTT.

The chain uses TRBV6-8 and TRBJ2-4, with D possibly being TRBD1 (5 bases). This CDR3 is built from 12 residues. V was clipped by 5 bases and J by 5 bases, with 7 bases between them. CDR1 is MNHGY, CDR2 SAAAGT, per germline. The chain's CDR3 is CASSKQENIQYF. As DNA, the CDR3 is TGTGCCAGCAGTAAACAGGAAAACATTCAGTACTTC.

The gene calls are TRBV2 and TRBJ1-5; TRBD1 aligns across 9 bases. Germline lookup yields CDR1 SNHLY and CDR2 FYNNEI. CDR3 length: 15 amino acids. Trimming at V came to 7 bases and at J to 5 bases, leaving 9 bases not matched to a gene. CDR3 amino acids: CASTEDGQGYQPQHF. As DNA, the CDR3 is TGTGCCAGCACCGAAGATGGACAGGGGTATCAGCCCCAGCATTTT.

The V gene is TRBV7-2, the J gene TRBJ1-5; weak D call: TRBD1 (5 bases). The V end lost 2 bases, the J end lost 0 bases, and 8 bases lay between the germline ends. Germline V gene sequence: CDR1 SGHTA, CDR2 FQGNSA. CDR3 length: 15 residues. This chain's CDR3 is CASSLYQGSNQPQHF. CDR3 nucleotide sequence: TGTGCCAGCAGCTTATATCAGGGTAGCAATCAGCCCCAGCATTTT.

The CDR3 here is CASSSTRLVPLQETQYF. DNA for the CDR3: TGTGCCAGCAGCTCCACCAGACTAGTCCCGTTACAAGAGACCCAGTACTTC. The chain employs TRBV7-2 and TRBJ2-5; D possibly corresponds to TRBD2 (6 bases). Trimming removed 4 bases from V and 2 bases from J, with 20 bases in between. The length of the CDR3 is 17 residues. The germline V gene has CDR1 SGHTA and CDR2 FQGNSA.

V gene TRBV12-2 combines with J gene TRBJ2-1; TRBD2, as called in the table, went unchecked against the DNA. TRBV12-2 is termed a pseudogene. The CDR3 is 21 residues long. The CDR3 DNA reads as TGTGCAAGTCGCACGGGGACCGGGACTAGCGGGGGCGAAAGCTCCTACAATGAGCAGTTCTTC. Residues: CASRTGTGTSGGESSYNEQFF.

The chain couples TRBV7-9 to TRBJ2-3, with D perhaps matching TRBD2 (5 bases). V was cut by 3 bases and J by 1 base, with 11 bases left in between. The CDR3 length is 15 residues. Germline V gene data show CDR1 as SEHNR and CDR2 as FQNEAQ (reference sequence). DNA for the CDR3: TGTGCCAGCAGCTTCGGGGAAGGAGGCACAGATACGCAGTATTTT. This codes for CASSFGEGGTDTQYF.

The chain couples TRBV19 to TRBJ1-3, with a possible D match to TRBD1 (5 bases). Germline lookup yields CDR1 LNHDA and CDR2 SQIVND (reference sequence). The length of the CDR3 is 14 residues. V lost 6 bases, J lost 0 bases, and 9 bases lay in between. This CDR3 is CASRAGSSGNTIYF. CDR3 coding DNA: TGTGCCAGTAGGGCAGGGTCCTCTGGAAACACCATATATTTT.

This chain joins TRBV18 and TRBJ2-1, with 12 bases that match TRBD2. CDR3 length: 18 residues. J gave up 0 bases and V 0 bases, and 3 bases lay outside the gene matches. The germline V gene encodes CDR1 KGHSH and CDR2 LQKENI. CDR3: CASSPPGLAGSSYNEQFF. For the CDR3, the DNA is TGTGCCAGCTCACCACCTGGACTAGCGGGGAGCTCCTACAATGAGCAGTTCTTC.

V is TRBV7-9 and J is TRBJ1-1; TRBD1 aligns across 7 bases. Germline loops: CDR1 SEHNR, CDR2 FQNEAQ (reference sequence). The CDR3 has 15 residues. The J segment lost 3 bases and the V segment lost 4 bases, leaving 8 bases of the junction unmatched. The CDR3 spells CASSSQTGMYTEAFF. CDR3 coding DNA: TGTGCCAGCAGCTCCCAGACAGGGATGTACACTGAAGCTTTCTTT.

The chain has TRBV7-9 and TRBJ2-7, with no clear D. The germline gives CDR1 SEHNR, CDR2 FQNEAQ (reference sequence). V shed 7 bases and J shed 0 bases, with 10 bases lying between them. This CDR3 has 13 amino acids. CDR3 sequence: CASNPESSYEQYF. The CDR3 nucleotides read TGTGCCAGCAACCCAGAAAGCTCCTACGAGCAGTACTTC.

The J gene is TRBJ2-7, the V gene TRBV13, with 11 bases lining up with TRBD1. Germline lookup yields CDR1 PRHDT and CDR2 FYEKMQ (reference sequence). Trimming cost V 2 bases and J 3 bases; bases outside gene matches: 3. The CDR3 is 15 residues long. The CDR3: CASSLYGTGGYEQYF. The CDR3 DNA reads as TGTGCCAGCAGCTTATATGGGACAGGGGGCTACGAGCAGTACTTC. Full variable domain (missing parts from reference TRBV13 and TRBJ2-7): AAGVIQSPRHLIKEKRETATLKCYPIPRHDTVYWYQQGPGQDPQFLISFYEKMQSDKGSIPDRFSAQQFSDYHSELNMSSLELGDSALYFCASSLYGTGGYEQYFGPGTRLTVT.

In its sample, this clone was seen once. DNA for the CDR3: TGTGCCAGCAGTCCCCAAGTCCAGGGAGGAAACGAGCAGTACTTC. Amino acids: CASSPQVQGGNEQYF. The rearrangement joins TRBV27 to TRBJ2-7; maybe TRBD2 (6 bases). The germline gives CDR1 MNHEY, CDR2 SMNVEV (reference sequence). The CDR3 is 15 residues long. V gave up 5 bases and J gave up 5 bases, with 19 bases separating them.

The sample holds one count of this clone. One junction end does not reproduce the germline sequence, and a read error may be involved. The gene calls are TRBV7-9 and TRBJ1-1; the D is unclear. This CDR3 spans 14 amino acids. The germline V gene encodes CDR1 SEHNR and CDR2 FQNEAQ (reference sequence). The CDR3 DNA reads as TGTGCCAGCAGCTTATGGCCCGGGAACGCTGAAGCTTTCTTT. It is translated as CASSLWPGNAEAFF.

The chain has TRBV7-9 and TRBJ2-5, with 7 positions matching TRBD2. The CDR3 contains 16 residues. V lost 0 bases and J lost 1; bases outside the gene matches: 5. In germline, CDR1 is SEHNR, CDR2 FQNEAQ (reference sequence). The CDR3 nucleotides read TGTGCCAGCAGCTTAGCTTGGCGGGGGACCCAAGAGACCCAGTACTTC. This sequence encodes CASSLAWRGTQETQYF.

This chain joins TRBV7-9 and TRBJ2-5, with TRBD2 matching 11 bases. Unmatched junction bases numbered 10, after V lost 5 bases and J lost 5 bases. The germline V gene has CDR1 SEHNR and CDR2 FQNEAQ (reference sequence). This CDR3 has 16 residues. The CDR3 DNA sequence: TGTGCCAGCAGCCTGGGGACTAGCGGTAGTTTGGAGACCCAGTACTTC. It translates to CASSLGTSGSLETQYF.

This clone was seen a single time. The chain joins TRBV5-1 to TRBJ2-1, with 8 bases matching TRBD2. Germline trimming cut 3 bases from V and 3 bases from J; bases unmatched to any gene: 5. The germline V gene has CDR1 SGHRS and CDR2 YFSETQ. This CDR3 contains 15 residues. The DNA for the CDR3 is TGCGCCAGCAGCTGGGGGGCGGGGGGCTACAATGAGCAGTTCTTC. It codes for CASSWGAGGYNEQFF.

This sequence joins TRBV5-4 and TRBJ1-1; the D gene is possibly TRBD1 (6 bases). CDR1 SGHNT and CDR2 YYREEE come from the germline V gene (reference sequence). The CDR3 runs 14 residues. V was pared by 0 bases and J by 6 bases, with 12 bases between. CDR3 protein: CASSLGQGKAEAFF. The CDR3 DNA reads TGTGCCAGCAGCTTGGGGCAGGGGAAGGCTGAAGCTTTCTTT.

This clone has a handful of counts. V and J are TRBV7-2 and TRBJ2-7, with 11 bases identical to TRBD2. Trimming took 1 base from V and 6 from J; bases not matched to a gene: 8. The CDR3 extends over 16 amino acids. The V gene's germline CDR1 is SGHTA and CDR2 FQGNSA. The CDR3 DNA follows: TGTGCCAGCAGCTTAGAGTTAGCGGGGGGGCTGGGCGAGCAGTACTTC. Translating it yields CASSLELAGGLGEQYF.

The chain joins TRBV4-1 to TRBJ2-5; TRBD2 aligns across 7 bases. The length of the CDR3 is 15 residues. V was pared by 1 base and J by 4 bases, with 6 bases of the junction left unmatched. Germline-derived CDR1 and CDR2 are MGHRA and YSYEKL. DNA for the CDR3: TGCGCCAGCAGCCAAGGGCGGGGGTTGGGAGAGACCCAGTACTTC. Protein sequence: CASSQGRGLGETQYF.

This sequence joins TRBV6-1 and TRBJ1-1; D unresolved. V gave up 2 bases and J gave up 6 bases, with 16 bases separating them. The CDR3 consists of 15 residues. CDR1 is MNHNS, CDR2 SASEGT, per germline. In DNA form, the CDR3 reads TGTGCCAGCAGTGAATTGCCTAGAAAAAGCCCTGAAGCTTTCTTT. It yields the protein CASSELPRKSPEAFF.

The chain joins TRBV4-3 to TRBJ2-3, with D unclear. Trimming left V 0 bases short and J 2 bases short, with 6 bases between. The CDR3 is made up of 14 amino acids. The germline CDR1 and CDR2 sequences are LGHNA and YSLEER. The CDR3 sequence is CASSQDVYTDTQYF. In DNA form, the CDR3 reads TGCGCCAGCAGCCAAGATGTCTACACAGATACGCAGTATTTT.

The rearrangement joins TRBV5-4 to TRBJ2-7; TRBD1 aligns across 10 bases. The CDR3 runs to 14 residues. The germline V gene has CDR1 SGHNT and CDR2 YYREEE (reference sequence). Trimming took 4 bases from V and 6 from J; bases not matched to a gene: 7. The CDR3 DNA is TGTGCCAGCAGCCGGGACAGGGGATCGGCCGAGCAGTACTTC. Its protein is CASSRDRGSAEQYF.

V and J are TRBV27 and TRBJ2-2, with D perhaps TRBD1 (5 bases). Germline V lookup: CDR1 MNHEY, CDR2 SMNVEV (reference sequence). V gave up 3 bases and J gave up 1 base, with 9 bases separating them. This CDR3 comprises 15 residues. The CDR3 is CASSFNTGNTGELFF. Written as DNA, the CDR3 is TGTGCCAGCAGTTTCAACACAGGGAACACCGGGGAGCTGTTTTTT.

The chain joins TRBV27 to TRBJ2-2; TRBD1 aligns across 11 bases. The CDR3 sequence is 15 residues long. The J segment lost 9 bases and the V segment lost 4 bases, leaving 7 bases of the junction unmatched. CDR1 and CDR2 (germline): MNHEY, SMNVEV (reference sequence). Written as DNA, the CDR3 is TGTGCCAGCAGTTATCGGACAGGGGGCTACTGGGAGCTGTTTTTT. This translates into CASSYRTGGYWELFF.